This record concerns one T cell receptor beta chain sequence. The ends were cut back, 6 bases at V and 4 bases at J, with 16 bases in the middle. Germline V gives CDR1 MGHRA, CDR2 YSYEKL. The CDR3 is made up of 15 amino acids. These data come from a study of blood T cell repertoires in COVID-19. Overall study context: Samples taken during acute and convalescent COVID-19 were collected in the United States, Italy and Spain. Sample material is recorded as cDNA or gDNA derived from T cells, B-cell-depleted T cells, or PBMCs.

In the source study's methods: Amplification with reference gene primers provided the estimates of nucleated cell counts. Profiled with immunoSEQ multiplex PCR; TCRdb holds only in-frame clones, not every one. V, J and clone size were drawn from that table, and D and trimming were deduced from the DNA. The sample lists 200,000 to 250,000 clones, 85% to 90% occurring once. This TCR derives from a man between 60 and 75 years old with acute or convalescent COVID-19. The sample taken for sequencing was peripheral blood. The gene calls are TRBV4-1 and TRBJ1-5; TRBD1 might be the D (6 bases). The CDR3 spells CASRPDYRANQPQHF. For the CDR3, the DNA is TGCGCCAGCAGACCCGACTACAGGGCGAATCAGCCCCAGCATTTT.